This T cell receptor beta chain was sequenced for a study of T cell repertoires in cytomegalovirus infection. Study-level information: Public TCR beta signatures were indicative of both CMV infection and a matching HLA type.

This clonotype was counted at least ten times. TCRdb passed the reads through MiXCR, listing each CDR3 protein once. The table lists hundreds of thousands of distinct CDR3 sequences, more than 20% of them singletons. J lost 6 bases, V lost 7 bases, and 14 bases had no gene match. The CDR3 is made up of 15 amino acids. The V gene's germline CDR1 is MNHEY and CDR2 SMNVEV (reference sequence). The clonotype was recovered from a human donor in good health (CMV status not recorded). Some clones in this sample may be carry-over from other donors' samples. The sequenced material came from CD8+ T cells from PBMCs. The rearrangement uses TRBV27 and TRBJ1-1, with 7 bases fitting TRBD1. The CDR3 DNA is TGTGCCAGCATCCCAGGGGGGGGGCGCCGCCCTGAAGCTTTCTTT. As protein: CASIPGGGRRPEAFF.